The 8 T cell receptor beta chains presented below share a single source sample, sequenced in a study of shared clonotypes between healthy human individuals. Assay used: immunoSEQ multiplex PCR; TCRdb lists only in-frame clones, some missing. The repertoire consists of about 95,000 clones, with roughly 69% occurring once and the leading ten covering approximately 49%. The sequencing sample was made of memory CD8+ T cells sorted from blood. As to subset: CD45RO+ cells pooled with CCR7-negative TemRA cells. These receptors were obtained from a man aged 25-45 years in good health.

V usage is TRBV9 and J usage is TRBJ2-3; 8 bases agree with TRBD1. The length of the CDR3 is 14 residues. J was trimmed by 2 bases and V by 3 bases; bases with no gene match: 2. CDR1 is SGDLS and CDR2 is YYNGEE in the germline V gene. The chain's CDR3 is CASSEGQDTDTQYF. For the CDR3, the DNA is TGTGCCAGCAGCGAGGGACAGGACACAGATACGCAGTATTTT.

The chain carries TRBV21-1 and TRBJ1-2. TRBV21-1 is a recognized pseudogene. The CDR3 covers 14 residues. DNA for the CDR3: TGTGCCAGCAGCCGCCCGGGGTTTCTCTATGGCTACACCTTC. The encoded protein is CASSRPGFLYGYTF.

This chain links TRBV4-3 with TRBJ2-7, with 7 bases aligning to TRBD1. The trim removed 0 bases at V and 2 bases at J, leaving 4 bases unmatched. CDR1 is LGHNA, CDR2 YSLEER, per germline. This CDR3 contains 15 residues. CDR3 coding DNA: TGCGCCAGCAGCCAAGATAGGACAGGAGCCTACGAGCAGTACTTC. Its protein is CASSQDRTGAYEQYF.

J is TRBJ2-5 and V is TRBV5-4; D remains unclear. This CDR3 comprises 14 residues. CDR1 and CDR2 from the germline V gene are SGHNT and YYREEE (reference sequence). Trimming took 0 bases from V and 2 from J, leaving 8 bases between them. CDR3 in amino acids: CASSLGDVQETQYF. In DNA, the CDR3 is TGTGCCAGCAGCTTGGGAGACGTACAAGAGACCCAGTACTTC.

J is TRBJ1-2 and V is TRBV27; 9 nucleotides line up with TRBD1. Germline lookup yields CDR1 MNHEY and CDR2 SMNVEV (reference sequence). The CDR3 consists of 15 residues. J was trimmed by 7 bases and V by 1 base; bases with no gene match: 7. Written as DNA, the CDR3 is TGTGCCAGCAGTTTATTAACAGGGGGCGCCGGTGGCTACACCTTC. Its protein is CASSLLTGGAGGYTF.

The sample holds a few counts of this clone. This chain connects TRBV6-4 to TRBJ1-1, with 10 bases fitting TRBD1. Germline CDR1 and CDR2: MRHNA and SNTAGT. CDR3 length: 14 residues. The J segment lost 1 base and the V segment lost 5 bases, leaving 1 base of the junction unmatched. The CDR3 DNA reads as TGTGCCAGCAGTCGGACAGGGGGGAACACTGAAGCTTTCTTT. Its protein product is CASSRTGGNTEAFF.

This chain joins TRBV5-1 and TRBJ2-7; 10 bases line up with TRBD1. After removal of 1 base from V and 1 base from J, the junction contained 11 bases not matched to a gene. CDR3 length: 18 amino acids. The germline CDR1 and CDR2 sequences are SGHRS and YFSETQ. CDR3 bases: TGCGCCAGCAGCTTGCGGGAGACAGGGGGCAATTTTTCCTACGAGCAGTACTTC. It is translated as CASSLRETGGNFSYEQYF. The full variable domain, its missing parts supplied by reference TRBV5-1 and TRBJ2-7, is KAGVTQTPRYLIKTRGQQVTLSCSPISGHRSVSWYQQTPGQGLQFLFEYFSETQRNKGNFPGRFSGRQFSNSRSEMNVSTLELGDSALYLCASSLRETGGNFSYEQYFGPGTRLTVT.

The V call is TRBV4-1, the J call TRBJ2-1, with TRBD2 matching over 7 bases. With V trimmed by 3 bases and J by 2 bases, 7 bases remained unmatched. The CDR3 is 16 amino acids. CDR1 and CDR2 from the germline V gene are MGHRA and YSYEKL. The CDR3 reads CASSQAPGLTYNEQFF. The CDR3 DNA reads as TGCGCCAGCAGCCAGGCACCGGGACTAACCTACAATGAGCAGTTCTTC.